These 24 T cell receptor beta chains were all obtained from the same sample, sequenced in a study of T cell responses to AZD1222 COVID-19 vaccine (dated by TCRdb to the early 2020s). Libraries were made using the immunoSEQ multiplex PCR assay. TCRdb obtained this table from immuneACCESS and retained in-frame rearrangements with V and J assigned. These tables miss some clones; where compared with another copy, unresolved V genes account for less than half of the shortfall, and the remainder is unexplained. Here the sample has 100,000 to 120,000 clones; roughly 84% occur a single time. The top ten clones comprise 3% to 4% of the sample. Explained via the paper, the time point label denotes: baseline before first vaccination. This sample comprised peripheral blood, obtained on day 0 of AZD1222 vaccination. The receptor set was obtained from an adult in good health.

The gene calls are TRBV12-3 or TRBV12-4 and TRBJ1-2, with D possibly being TRBD1 (6 bases). V dropped 2 bases and J dropped 12 bases, with 13 bases sitting between them. The CDR3 is 12 residues long. CDR3: CASSLSGVEDTF. As DNA, the CDR3 is TGTGCCAGCAGTTTATCAGGGGTTGAAGACACCTTC.

This chain links TRBV7-9 with TRBJ2-7; 9 bases are a match to TRBD1. V was clipped by 1 base and J by 4 bases; unmatched bases: 2. CDR3 length: 14 amino acids. From germline, CDR1 is SEHNR and CDR2 FQNEAQ (reference sequence). The CDR3 spells CASSLVGTGYEQYF. CDR3 DNA sequence: TGTGCCAGCAGCTTAGTGGGGACAGGGTACGAGCAGTACTTC.

CDR3 DNA sequence: TGTGCCAGCAGTAACCCGGACATGCCCCAGCATTTT. Translating it yields CASSNPDMPQHF. V is TRBV6-5 and J is TRBJ1-5, with D tentatively TRBD1 (5 bases). The CDR3 consists of 12 residues. Per germline, CDR1 MNHEY and CDR2 SVGAGI. The V and J ends lost 5 bases and 9 bases respectively, with 11 bases between them.

This chain connects TRBV2 to TRBJ2-1; D unclear. The V gene's germline CDR1 is SNHLY and CDR2 FYNNEI. The CDR3 has 13 residues. The V end was cut by 7 bases, the J end by 2 bases, with 9 bases between. The CDR3 reads CASTRATYNEQFF. The CDR3 nucleotides are TGTGCCAGCACTAGGGCCACCTACAATGAGCAGTTCTTC.

The rearrangement uses TRBV5-6 and TRBJ2-7; D gene unclear. The germline CDR1 and CDR2 sequences are SGHDT and YYEEEE. CDR3 length: 17 amino acids. Trimming shortened V by 1 base and J by 0 bases, and 17 bases separated the two germline ends. CDR3 bases: TGTGCCAGCAGCTTGATGGTAGGCGGTCAGGACTCCTACGAGCAGTACTTC. It translates to CASSLMVGGQDSYEQYF.

The V gene is TRBV6-5, the J gene TRBJ2-5; 8 bases line up with TRBD1. V gave up 6 bases and J gave up 1 base; unmatched junction bases: 7. The CDR3 has 15 residues. The germline V gene encodes CDR1 MNHEY and CDR2 SVGAGI. The CDR3 sequence is CASSRVGTGQETQYF. The CDR3, as DNA: TGTGCCAGCAGCCGAGTGGGGACAGGCCAAGAGACCCAGTACTTC.

V usage is TRBV6-5 and J usage is TRBJ1-4; no firm D call. The CDR3 contains 15 residues. Germline values: CDR1 MNHEY, CDR2 SVGAGI. The V end lost 0 bases, the J end lost 7 bases, and 12 bases lay between the germline ends. CDR3 nucleotide sequence: TGTGCCAGCAGTTACTCGGCCGGGAAGATTGAAAAACTGTTTTTT. It encodes CASSYSAGKIEKLFF.

This chain joins TRBV10-2 and TRBJ2-7; unclear D gene. Germline CDR1 and CDR2: WSHSY and SAAADI. The CDR3 is 12 residues long. The V and J ends lost 7 bases and 2 bases respectively, with 9 bases between them. The CDR3 DNA follows: TGCGCCAGCAAGGGATCTGCCTACGAGCAGTACTTC. Translation gives CASKGSAYEQYF.

This chain connects TRBV11-2 to TRBJ1-6, with D hard to call. V lost 2 bases and J 0 bases, leaving 5 bases between the germline ends. The germline V gene has CDR1 SGHAT and CDR2 FQNNGV. The CDR3 is 15 amino acids. The CDR3, as DNA: TGTGCCAGCAGCTTACACAGCTCCTATAATTCACCCCTCCACTTT. Its translation is CASSLHSSYNSPLHF.

This clone appeared a few times. The chain has TRBV30 and TRBJ1-2; no definite D call. Germline CDR1 reads GTSNPN; CDR2 reads SVGIG (reference sequence). The CDR3 totals 14 residues. Trimming stripped 2 bases from V and 4 bases from J, with 14 bases between. CDR3 DNA sequence: TGTGCCTGGAGTAACGTCCGAACCCTCTATGGCTACACCTTC. It specifies CAWSNVRTLYGYTF.

This sequence joins TRBV2 and TRBJ1-5, with unresolved D. CDR1 and CDR2 from the germline V gene are SNHLY and FYNNEI. This CDR3 has 14 amino acids. The V gene lost 4 bases and the J gene lost 2 bases, with 9 bases spanning the gap. This chain's CDR3 is CASSVLRGNQPQHF. The CDR3 DNA reads as TGTGCCAGCAGTGTCCTAAGGGGCAATCAGCCCCAGCATTTT.

The chain is built from TRBV7-6 and TRBJ1-4; D uncertain. Germline V lookup: CDR1 SGHVS, CDR2 FNYEAQ. The CDR3 has 13 amino acids. V dropped 1 base and J dropped 2 bases, with 2 bases sitting between them. This CDR3 reads CASSLVTNEKLFF. In DNA, the CDR3 is TGTGCCAGCAGCTTAGTTACTAATGAAAAACTGTTTTTT.

This clone was counted once. The chain combines TRBV30 with TRBJ2-1, with 8 nucleotides matching TRBD1. The CDR3 spans 15 residues. CDR1 and CDR2 (germline): GTSNPN, SVGIG (reference sequence). Losses at the gene ends were 1 base for V and 5 bases for J; bases not matched to a gene: 7. In DNA form, the CDR3 reads TGTGCCTGGAGTGGGGGGACAGGCGCACACAATGAGCAGTTCTTC. Its protein product is CAWSGGTGAHNEQFF.

This chain uses TRBV20-1 with TRBJ2-3; 13 bases align to TRBD2. Germline-derived CDR1 and CDR2 are DFQATT and SNEGSKA (reference sequence). The V gene end was trimmed by 3 bases and the J gene end by 0 bases; junction bases not matched to a gene: 6. CDR3 size: 17 residues. CDR3 in DNA: TGCAGTGCTAGTCTGGGGACTAGCGGGGAGAGCACAGATACGCAGTATTTT. Its translation is CSASLGTSGESTDTQYF.

The chain joins TRBV28 to TRBJ1-1, with a tentative D call TRBD1 (5 bases). The ends were cut back, 6 bases at V and 6 bases at J, with 14 bases in the middle. The CDR3 runs to 13 residues. Germline CDR1 MDHEN, CDR2 SYDVKM. The CDR3 bases are TGTGCCAGCAGCCGAGTAGGGGTCGCTGAAGCTTTCTTT. Protein product: CASSRVGVAEAFF.

The chain couples TRBV5-1 to TRBJ1-4, with 7 bases lining up with TRBD1. This CDR3 spans 15 amino acids. Germline assignment: CDR1 SGHRS and CDR2 YFSETQ. Trimming removed 4 bases from V and 2 bases from J; junction bases left unmatched: 5. In nucleotides, the CDR3 is TGCGCCAGCAGCCCGACAGGGAGCACTAATGAAAAACTGTTTTTT. Protein product: CASSPTGSTNEKLFF.

The rearrangement joins TRBV3-1 (or the pseudogene TRBV3-2) to TRBJ1-2; 9 nucleotides match TRBD1. V was clipped by 4 bases and J by 8 bases; unmatched bases: 8. Germline V gene data show CDR1 as LGHDT and CDR2 as YNNKEL (reference sequence). The CDR3 loop spans 14 amino acids. The CDR3 bases are TGTGCCAGCAGCCTCCGGGACAGGGAAGGGGGCTACACCTTC. Its protein product is CASSLRDREGGYTF.

The rearrangement links TRBV12-5 to TRBJ2-3; D ambiguous. The V end lost 0 bases, the J end lost 4 bases, and 11 bases lay between the germline ends. The CDR3 consists of 15 residues. The germline CDR1 and CDR2 sequences are LGHNT and FRNRAP. This CDR3 is CASGLVLGPSDTQYF. DNA for the CDR3: TGTGCTAGTGGTTTGGTACTGGGCCCTTCAGATACGCAGTATTTT.

The V call is TRBV5-1, the J call TRBJ1-1, with 7 bases fitting TRBD1. The ends lost 3 bases at V and 4 bases at J; junction bases unmatched: 15. The CDR3 spans 17 residues. Germline V gene data show CDR1 as SGHRS and CDR2 as YFSETQ. The CDR3 coding sequence is TGCGCCAGCAGCTGGGGGGCCACAGGGGACGGGGTCACTGAAGCTTTCTTT. Protein: CASSWGATGDGVTEAFF.

V gene TRBV5-1 combines with J gene TRBJ2-3, with D unclear. The V gene's germline CDR1 is SGHRS and CDR2 YFSETQ. The CDR3 totals 15 residues. V was clipped by 1 base and J by 5 bases, with 14 bases between them. As DNA, the CDR3 is TGCGCCAGCAGCTTGAGGTCTGGTAGGATAGATACGCAGTATTTT. Encoded protein: CASSLRSGRIDTQYF.

The rearrangement uses TRBV11-2 and TRBJ2-7, with TRBD1 matching 7 bases. This CDR3 is 18 amino acids long. Germline CDR1 SGHAT, CDR2 FQNNGV. After removal of 4 bases from V and 6 bases from J, the junction contained 21 bases not matched to a gene. As DNA, the CDR3 is TGTGCCAGCAGCTCGTCAAAGTCAAACAGGGGATCTTCATCCGAGCAGTACTTC. Its protein product is CASSSSKSNRGSSSEQYF.

This chain uses TRBV5-1 with TRBJ1-2; 10 nucleotides match TRBD1. V was pared by 2 bases and J by 7 bases, with 17 bases of the junction left unmatched. The CDR3 contains 18 residues. CDR1 is SGHRS and CDR2 is YFSETQ in the germline V gene. The CDR3 is CASSFNYGTGADRGGYTF. As DNA, the CDR3 is TGCGCCAGCAGCTTCAATTATGGGACAGGGGCCGACCGCGGTGGCTACACCTTC. The variable domain in full, with the rest retrieved from reference TRBV5-1 and TRBJ1-2, is KAGVTQTPRYLIKTRGQQVTLSCSPISGHRSVSWYQQTPGQGLQFLFEYFSETQRNKGNFPGRFSGRQFSNSRSEMNVSTLELGDSALYLCASSFNYGTGADRGGYTFGSGTRLTVV.

DNA of the CDR3: TGTGCCAGCAGTTTGTTGAGGGGCGGTCAGCCCCAGCATTTT. Residues: CASSLLRGGQPQHF. The chain is built from TRBV28 and TRBJ1-5, with a tentative D call TRBD1 (5 bases). Germline V gives CDR1 MDHEN, CDR2 SYDVKM. V was pared by 3 bases and J by 6 bases, with 12 bases between. The CDR3 is made up of 14 amino acids.

This clone has just a few counts. This rearrangement joins TRBV28 to TRBJ1-4, with TRBD1 as a possible D gene (6 bases). Between the trimmed V and J ends, which lost 0 bases and 5 bases, there was a span of 16 bases. CDR3 size: 17 residues. Germline CDR1 MDHEN, CDR2 SYDVKM. Here the CDR3 DNA reads TGTGCCAGCAGTTTATGGACTGCAGGGGAAGGGAATGAAAAACTGTTTTTT. Amino acids: CASSLWTAGEGNEKLFF.